The rows below give T cell receptor beta chains drawn from one sample of a study of cytomegalovirus exposure and HLA in healthy donors. Generated by immunoSEQ multiplex PCR, the TCRdb table keeps only in-frame clones and is missing some. The data hold more than 85,000 clones, with around 78% observed a single time. Sequenced input: PBMCs. Receptors originate from a man aged 35-49 years in good health and CMV-seronegative. CDR3s include the opening cysteine and the closing phenylalanine or tryptophan. The order of the fields is V gene, J gene, clone size, CDR3 protein. For some rows the clone size is stated as once, few or many, or as a class when expanded; others skip it.

V: TRBV29-1
J: TRBJ2-5
size: .
CDR3: CSVKGTGVAQETQYF

V: TRBV9
J: TRBJ2-5
size: .
CDR3: CASSVGASGGQETQYF

V: TRBV9
J: TRBJ2-1
size: .
CDR3: CASSVGSLGGQGYNEQFF

V: TRBV9
J: TRBJ2-3
size: few
CDR3: CASSPPGLAGQDTQYF

V: TRBV19
J: TRBJ1-1
size: once
CDR3: CASSIRATAEAFF

V: TRBV18
J: TRBJ1-2
size: .
CDR3: CASSPTVGTGGSYGYTF

V: TRBV29-1
J: TRBJ2-3
size: .
CDR3: CSVPRTAKSTDTQYF

V: TRBV19
J: TRBJ1-2
size: .
CDR3: CASSTIHSRTALNYGYTF

V: TRBV30
J: TRBJ2-5
size: .
CDR3: CAWSVGGAEETQYF

V: TRBV27
J: TRBJ2-1
size: few
CDR3: CASGDRVGNEQFF

V: TRBV28
J: TRBJ1-5
size: .
CDR3: CASSRSRGLGSSNQPQHF

V: TRBV7-2
J: TRBJ2-3
size: .
CDR3: CASSSDRVTDTQYF

V: TRBV6-6
J: TRBJ1-5
size: .
CDR3: CASKPVGEQPQHF

V: TRBV7-3
J: TRBJ2-3
size: .
CDR3: CASSFIVGDTQYF

V: TRBV6-5
J: TRBJ1-2
size: .
CDR3: CASSDPGQWGYTF

V: TRBV7-9
J: TRBJ2-7
size: .
CDR3: CASSLGAESYEQYF

V: TRBV27
J: TRBJ2-1
size: .
CDR3: CASSTASGGANNEQFF

V: TRBV5-1
J: TRBJ2-1
size: .
CDR3: CASSRDRAHPYNEQFF

V: TRBV15
J: TRBJ2-7
size: .
CDR3: CATSRDRVYEQYF

V: TRBV5-1
J: TRBJ1-1
size: .
CDR3: CASSLDRVVTEAFF

V: TRBV9
J: TRBJ2-7
size: .
CDR3: CASSPRSGGQYEQYF

V: TRBV5-8
J: TRBJ1-1
size: once
CDR3: CASSFSGNTEAFF

V: TRBV13
J: TRBJ2-1
size: once
CDR3: CASSLGGQSEQFF

V: TRBV5-1
J: TRBJ2-3
size: .
CDR3: CASRMGRATDTQYF

V: TRBV7-2
J: TRBJ2-3
size: .
CDR3: CASSRLRDTQYF

V: TRBV28
J: TRBJ2-7
size: .
CDR3: CASSLDRAKYF

V: TRBV30
J: TRBJ2-5
size: once
CDR3: CAWTPRGGSAGTQYF

V: TRBV7-8
J: TRBJ2-5
size: .
CDR3: CASSFVGGYQETQYF

V: TRBV4-3
J: TRBJ2-2
size: .
CDR3: CASSPGGTGELFF

V: TRBV18
J: TRBJ2-7
size: once
CDR3: CASSAASSYEQYF

V: TRBV27
J: TRBJ2-3
size: .
CDR3: CASTRGRGGGTDTQYF

V: TRBV5-4
J: TRBJ1-2
size: .
CDR3: CASSLGTGGQANYGYTF

V: TRBV6-1
J: TRBJ2-5
size: .
CDR3: CASSAKTGRETQYF

V: TRBV19
J: TRBJ1-4
size: .
CDR3: CASSLRGSNEKLFF

V: TRBV5-6
J: TRBJ2-1
size: .
CDR3: CASSLSRNEQFF

V: TRBV11-3
J: TRBJ2-1
size: .
CDR3: CASSLARNPNNEQFF

V: TRBV7-2
J: TRBJ2-5
size: .
CDR3: CASSLSSLETQYF

V: TRBV7-9
J: TRBJ2-7
size: .
CDR3: CASRSGLDFDEQYF

V: TRBV6-5
J: TRBJ2-7
size: .
CDR3: CASSYSVRGIYEQYF

V: TRBV11-2
J: TRBJ1-2
size: .
CDR3: CASSLTGGDRDGYTF

V: TRBV7-2
J: TRBJ2-1
size: .
CDR3: CASSLVYMGTGVEQFF

V: TRBV10-3
J: TRBJ2-1
size: .
CDR3: CAISEGGDYNEQFF

V: TRBV30
J: TRBJ1-4
size: .
CDR3: CAWSFGSNEKLFF

V: TRBV7-3
J: TRBJ1-3
size: .
CDR3: CASSLGPAISGNTIYF

V: TRBV7-6
J: TRBJ1-1
size: .
CDR3: CASSLGGGTEAFF

V: TRBV30
J: TRBJ2-3
size: few
CDR3: CAWRKSADTQYF

V: TRBV4-1
J: TRBJ2-2
size: .
CDR3: CASTKGQGATGELFF

V: TRBV7-2
J: TRBJ1-4
size: .
CDR3: CASSLGQGSLLYEKLFF

V: TRBV5-1
J: TRBJ2-1
size: .
CDR3: CASSLRGGYNEQFF

V: TRBV6-5
J: TRBJ1-1
size: .
CDR3: CASSRGFEAFF

V: TRBV5-4
J: TRBJ2-7
size: .
CDR3: CASSTGLAGSYEQYF

V: TRBV5-1
J: TRBJ1-1
size: once
CDR3: CASSPGGQGNTEAFF

V: TRBV6-5
J: TRBJ1-6
size: .
CDR3: CASSYPRGQGNSPLHF

V: TRBV25-1
J: TRBJ2-5
size: once
CDR3: CATMDDGGTQYF

V: TRBV6-4
J: TRBJ1-2
size: few
CDR3: CASSDGTGGRGYTF

V: TRBV19
J: TRBJ2-7
size: .
CDR3: CASSTTSGGVEQYF

V: TRBV6-1
J: TRBJ1-1
size: .
CDR3: CASTGGLWGGTEAFF

V: TRBV5-4
J: TRBJ1-1
size: .
CDR3: CASSPHREGTEAFF

V: TRBV28
J: TRBJ1-2
size: once
CDR3: CASSTPTRGLDTF

V: TRBV18
J: TRBJ1-4
size: .
CDR3: CASSQGTGDEKLFF